This T cell receptor beta chain was sequenced for a study of identifying expanded T cells in peripheral blood. The protocol was immunoSEQ multiplex PCR, while the TCRdb copy is restricted to in-frame clones and leaves out a portion. Here the sample spans some 77,000 clones, 88% being singletons. A few counts support this clone. Its antigen remains unknown. During the collection period, no donor immune events like infections were recorded. The germline CDR1 and CDR2 sequences are SGHDN and FVKESK. The germline V and J ends were trimmed by 2 bases and 3 bases, with 16 bases remaining between them. This CDR3 is 16 amino acids long. General study results and limits: Across healthy donors, higher total template counts meant significantly greater roughly two-week count variance.

The receptor's source is a person between 18 and 70 years old in good health. The sequenced material came from blood. The V call is TRBV14, the J call TRBJ1-1; a weak D match, TRBD1 (6 bases). CDR3 amino acids: CASSQREGRGDTEAFF. CDR3 sequence (DNA): TGTGCCAGCAGCCAACGGGAGGGAAGGGGGGACACTGAAGCTTTCTTT.